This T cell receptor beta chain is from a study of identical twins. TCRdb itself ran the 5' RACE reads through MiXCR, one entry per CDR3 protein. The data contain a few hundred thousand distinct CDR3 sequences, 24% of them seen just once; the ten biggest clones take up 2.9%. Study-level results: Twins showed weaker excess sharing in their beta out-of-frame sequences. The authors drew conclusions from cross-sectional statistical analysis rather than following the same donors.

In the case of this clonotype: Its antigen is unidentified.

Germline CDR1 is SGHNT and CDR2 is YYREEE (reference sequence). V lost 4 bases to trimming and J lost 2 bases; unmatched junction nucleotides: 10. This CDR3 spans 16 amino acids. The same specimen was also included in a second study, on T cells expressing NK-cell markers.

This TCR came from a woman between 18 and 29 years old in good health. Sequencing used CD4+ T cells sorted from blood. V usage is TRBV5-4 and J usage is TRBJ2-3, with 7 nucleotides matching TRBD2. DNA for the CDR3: TGTGCCAGCAGCCATGGGGGGACTACCTCCACAGATACGCAGTATTTT. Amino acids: CASSHGGTTSTDTQYF.